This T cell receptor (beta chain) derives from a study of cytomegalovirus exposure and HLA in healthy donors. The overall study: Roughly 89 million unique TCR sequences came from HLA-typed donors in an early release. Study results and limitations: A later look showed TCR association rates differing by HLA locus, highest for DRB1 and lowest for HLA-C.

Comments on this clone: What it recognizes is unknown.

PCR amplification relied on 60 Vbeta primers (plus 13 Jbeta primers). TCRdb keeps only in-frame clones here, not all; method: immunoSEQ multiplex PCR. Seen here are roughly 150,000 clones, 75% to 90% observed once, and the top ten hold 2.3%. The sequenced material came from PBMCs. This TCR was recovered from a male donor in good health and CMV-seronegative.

The DNA of the CDR3 is TGTGCCAGCAGCTTGGTGGTAGCGGGGGGGACCTACGAGCAGTACTTC. It codes for CASSLVVAGGTYEQYF. The rearrangement joins TRBV5-8 to TRBJ2-7; 11 bases line up with TRBD2. The CDR3 covers 16 residues. With V trimmed by 0 bases and J by 2 bases, 4 bases remained unmatched. Germline lookup yields CDR1 SGHTS and CDR2 YDEGEE.